This is a list of T cell receptor beta chains from one sample in a study of long-term antiretroviral therapy in people with HIV. The method was immunoSEQ multiplex PCR; TCRdb's version includes in-frame clones alone and lacks a portion of them. The sample contains about 11,000 clones, 76% of which appear only once. Sequenced here: unsorted PBMCs, sampled at the start of antiretroviral therapy, before treatment. The receptors originated from a young man with HIV. CDR3s include the opening cysteine and the closing phenylalanine or tryptophan. The order of the fields is V gene, CDR3 length, CDR3 protein.

V: TRBV2; length: 14; CDR3: CASFRGGNTYEQYF
V: TRBV7-3; length: 13; CDR3: CASSPQGAGEQYF
V: TRBV6-6; length: 13; CDR3: CASSYSDGYEQYF
V: TRBV29-1; length: 14; CDR3: CSVGEDKGHYGYTF
V: TRBV28; length: 16; CDR3: CATRPGNLNANEKLFF
V: TRBV5-8; length: 15; CDR3: CASSLIAGYTDTQYF
V: TRBV7-3; length: 17; CDR3: CASSPIRAGASTDTQYF
V: TRBV19; length: 17; CDR3: CASSRLSDRGFGTEAFF
V: TRBV4-3; length: 15; CDR3: CASSQGDTTNEKLFF
V: TRBV7-3; length: 16; CDR3: CANVQRGPKIEETQYF
V: TRBV18; length: 15; CDR3: CASSLDRSSTDTQYF
V: TRBV13; length: 16; CDR3: CASSLGLAGGRETQYF
V: TRBV6-5; length: 15; CDR3: CASSYSWGVNTEAFF
V: TRBV5-1; length: 17; CDR3: CASSVTPSTGPTGELFF
V: TRBV19; length: 13; CDR3: CASTSTVKEKLFF
V: TRBV7-9; length: 13; CDR3: CASSYGTVDEQYF
V: TRBV19; length: 15; CDR3: CASSSGQGRNEKLFF
V: TRBV29-1; length: 14; CDR3: CSGGAGGPGGELFF
V: TRBV7-9; length: 16; CDR3: CASSHDPGQGGYEQYF
V: TRBV5-5; length: 18; CDR3: CASSLVPFGQANTGELFF
V: TRBV7-9; length: 13; CDR3: CASSLGRDYGYTF
V: TRBV6-4; length: 15; CDR3: CASSGRGSGANVLTF
V: TRBV4-1; length: 16; CDR3: CASSQDRVGRAGELFF
V: TRBV9; length: 16; CDR3: CASSFSWDRGKQPQHF
V: TRBV19; length: 15; CDR3: CASSWGHENNSPLHF
V: TRBV9; length: 14; CDR3: CASSVGQYNSPLHF
V: TRBV6-5; length: 16; CDR3: CASSYSAQRRYNEQFF
V: TRBV7-2; length: 14; CDR3: CATMGGLAKNIQYF
V: TRBV6-5; length: 14; CDR3: CASSSDRGDYGYTF
V: TRBV9; length: 12; CDR3: CASTRGANVLTF
V: TRBV11-2; length: 14; CDR3: CASSLPDRAYGYTF
V: TRBV13; length: 15; CDR3: CASSLGRLKDEKLFF
V: TRBV27; length: 13; CDR3: CASWAGGRNTQYF
V: TRBV10-3; length: 16; CDR3: CAISDASGGDTGELFF
V: TRBV2; length: 14; CDR3: CARTKAGNTDTQYF
V: TRBV7-8; length: 15; CDR3: CASSFGEATNEKLFF
V: TRBV7-9; length: 15; CDR3: CASSLSTSGAYEQYF
V: TRBV27; length: 17; CDR3: CASSLGQGGSGANVLTF
V: TRBV28; length: 15; CDR3: CASSRGRLVGQPQHF
V: TRBV7-2; length: 19; CDR3: CASSLAPTRSGREEETQYF
V: TRBV28; length: 14; CDR3: CASTNGPGLGEQYF
V: TRBV30; length: 18; CDR3: CAWSGLSLGGTMGNEQFF
V: TRBV15; length: 16; CDR3: CATQAGGAEPSYEQYF
V: TRBV2; length: 12; CDR3: CASRGQGSPLHF
V: TRBV5-4; length: 14; CDR3: CASSLGGSQETQYF
V: TRBV14; length: 13; CDR3: CASSPGHLYEQYF
V: TRBV27; length: 14; CDR3: CASSSSGTLYEQYF
V: TRBV5-8; length: 13; CDR3: CASSSGSPYEQYF
V: TRBV20-1; length: 8; CDR3: CSAPEAFF
V: TRBV7-4; length: 16; CDR3: CASSYIPGGRDQPQHF
V: TRBV7-8; length: 15; CDR3: CASSLADPGGYGYTF
V: TRBV7-2; length: 13; CDR3: CASSAYDGGTQYF
V: TRBV5-6; length: 18; CDR3: CASSPWVLAGQGRHEQYF
V: TRBV6-1; length: 12; CDR3: CASSPHGSPLHF
V: TRBV10-2; length: 14; CDR3: CASSDIGEYQPQHF
V: TRBV7-9; length: 14; CDR3: CASTRAQINYGYTF
V: TRBV25-1; length: 14; CDR3: CASSDPSDIYEQYF